These 25 T cell receptor beta chains originate from one sample sequenced in a study of blood T cell repertoires in COVID-19. Profiling relied on immunoSEQ multiplex PCR, and the TCRdb table lists in-frame clones only, not all of them. This sample carries over 200,000 clones, just over 85% of them seen once, and the ten largest clones take roughly 2.3%. Sequenced: peripheral blood. The receptors come from a man aged 25 to 40 who had recovered from COVID-19.

The chain uses TRBV6-1 and TRBJ2-1; 7 nucleotides line up with TRBD1. There are 15 residues in the CDR3. Germline CDR1 reads MNHNS; CDR2 reads SASEGT. The V segment lost 3 bases and the J segment 4 bases; nucleotides outside the gene matches: 6. The CDR3 nucleotides are TGTGCCAGCAGTGAGACGGGACAGCCTTACAATGAGCAGTTCTTC. It codes for CASSETGQPYNEQFF.

This chain uses TRBV6-5 with TRBJ2-3, with D possibly matching TRBD1 (6 bases). CDR1 MNHEY and CDR2 SVGAGI come from the germline V gene. CDR3 length equals 15 residues. V was cut by 6 bases and J by 2 bases, with 15 bases left in between. The CDR3 reads CASSPTGKLTDTQYF. Written as DNA, the CDR3 is TGTGCCAGCAGCCCGACAGGAAAACTCACAGATACGCAGTATTTT.

This rearrangement joins TRBV10-2 to TRBJ1-1; D unclear. Germline CDR1 reads WSHSY; CDR2 reads SAAADI. The V gene lost 3 bases and the J gene lost 4 bases, with 9 bases spanning the gap. The CDR3 sequence is 13 residues long. The CDR3 nucleotides are TGCGCCAGCAGTGATAGAGCTCCCACTGAAGCTTTCTTT. This codes for CASSDRAPTEAFF.

V and J are TRBV6-5 and TRBJ2-2; D uncertain. V was pared by 7 bases and J by 0 bases, with 9 bases between. Germline lookup yields CDR1 MNHEY and CDR2 SVGAGI. The CDR3 covers 14 residues. CDR3 nucleotides: TGTGCCAGCATTTTGACACCGAACACCGGGGAGCTGTTTTTT. This gives the protein CASILTPNTGELFF.

The chain uses TRBV11-2 and TRBJ1-2; D call uncertain. CDR1 and CDR2 (germline): SGHAT, FQNNGV. This CDR3 is built from 14 residues. V lost 5 bases to trimming and J lost 0 bases, with 10 bases between them. CDR3 in amino acids: CASSAKEANYGYTF. The CDR3 DNA reads as TGTGCCAGCAGCGCGAAAGAGGCTAACTATGGCTACACCTTC.

CDR3 protein: CSGTTGANTEAFF. The CDR3 coding sequence is TGCAGCGGGACGACAGGAGCGAACACTGAAGCTTTCTTT. V usage is TRBV29-1 and J usage is TRBJ1-1; D perhaps matches TRBD1 (6 bases). V was trimmed by 7 bases and J by 1 base, leaving 13 bases between them. Germline CDR1 is SQVTM and CDR2 is ANQGSEA. This CDR3 is 13 amino acids long.

The rearrangement links TRBV10-1 to TRBJ2-5, with D maybe TRBD1 (7 bases). Looked up from germline, CDR1 is WNHNN and CDR2 is SYGVQD (reference sequence). V was clipped by 3 bases and J by 4 bases, with 12 bases between them. The CDR3 runs to 14 residues. CDR3 in amino acids: CASSDGTAGETQYF. The CDR3, as DNA: TGCGCCAGCAGTGATGGGACAGCGGGAGAGACCCAGTACTTC.

The rearrangement links TRBV4-2 to TRBJ1-1; a possible D gene is TRBD1 (5 bases). The V gene lost 0 bases and the J gene lost 6 bases, with 17 bases spanning the gap. CDR1 and CDR2 (germline): LGHNA, YNFKEQ. The CDR3 runs to 16 residues. Here the CDR3 DNA reads TGTGCCAGCAGCCAAGAGGGGGGGTACGAACGGGCTGAAGCTTTCTTT. This translates into CASSQEGGYERAEAFF.

V and J are TRBV12-3 or TRBV12-4 and TRBJ1-6; D unresolved. Trimming took off 3 bases at V and 11 bases at J, with 8 bases between the two ends. The CDR3 runs 12 residues. The CDR3 DNA is TGTGCCAGCAGTTTGCTAAGAGCACCCCTCCACTTT. Translated, it gives CASSLLRAPLHF.

The chain has TRBV5-4 and TRBJ2-1, with 9 bases aligning to TRBD2. J gave up 3 bases and V 2 bases, and 6 bases lay outside the gene matches. The CDR3 is made up of 16 amino acids. CDR1 and CDR2 (germline): SGHNT, YYREEE (reference sequence). CDR3 sequence reads: CASSFLAGEVYNEQFF. The CDR3 coding sequence is TGTGCCAGCAGCTTTTTAGCGGGGGAGGTCTACAATGAGCAGTTCTTC.

The genes are TRBV3-1 (or the pseudogene TRBV3-2) and TRBJ1-2; 7 bases are a match to TRBD1. V gave up 1 base and J gave up 3 bases; unmatched junction bases: 11. The CDR3 has 17 amino acids. Germline CDR1 reads LGHDT; CDR2 reads YNNKEL (reference sequence). The CDR3 region has the DNA TGTGCCAGCAGCCAAGTCGGACAGGAGGGGAACTACTATGGCTACACCTTC. This gives the protein CASSQVGQEGNYYGYTF.

The J gene is TRBJ1-1, the V gene TRBV10-3; TRBD1 is a possible D gene (5 bases). Germline CDR1 ENHRY, CDR2 SYGVKD. Trimming shortened V by 7 bases and J by 5 bases, and 14 bases separated the two germline ends. The CDR3 runs to 13 residues. The CDR3 bases are TGTGCCATCACGTCCTCCGGGGGAACTGAAGCTTTCTTT. This translates into CAITSSGGTEAFF.

The V call is TRBV6-2 or TRBV6-3, the J call TRBJ2-7; 7 bases line up with TRBD1. The germline CDR1 and CDR2 sequences are MNHEY and SVGEGT. V was clipped by 3 bases and J by 2 bases; unmatched bases: 7. The CDR3 is 15 amino acids. As DNA, the CDR3 is TGTGCCAGCAGTTATCATTTAGACAGGGCCTACGAGCAGTACTTC. Translating it yields CASSYHLDRAYEQYF.

The rearrangement uses TRBV9 and TRBJ1-2; weak D call: TRBD1 (6 bases). Germline CDR1 and CDR2: SGDLS and YYNGEE. V lost 3 bases, J lost 2 bases, and 11 bases lay in between. The CDR3 consists of 14 residues. The CDR3 reads CASSGPDRNYGYTF. The CDR3 nucleotides are TGTGCCAGCAGCGGCCCGGACAGAAACTATGGCTACACCTTC. The complete variable domain, with remaining parts taken from reference TRBV9 and TRBJ1-2, reads DSGVTQTPKHLITATGQRVTLRCSPRSGDLSVYWYQQSLDQGLQFLIQYYNGEERAKGNILERFSAQQFPDLHSELNLSSLELGDSALYFCASSGPDRNYGYTFGSGTRLTVV.

V usage is TRBV11-2 and J usage is TRBJ2-1; D remains ambiguous. Germline assignment: CDR1 SGHAT and CDR2 FQNNGV. This CDR3 has 10 residues. V lost 2 bases and J 10 bases, leaving 3 bases between the germline ends. CDR3 protein: CASSLTEQFF. Written as DNA, the CDR3 is TGTGCCAGCAGCTTAACAGAGCAGTTCTTC.

The chain employs TRBV5-1 and TRBJ2-3; TRBD1 matches 8 bases. The germline CDR1 and CDR2 sequences are SGHRS and YFSETQ. CDR3 length: 18 residues. The J segment lost 0 bases and the V segment lost 4 bases, leaving 13 bases of the junction unmatched. The CDR3 loop reads CASSRISGGMTSTDTQYF. CDR3 coding DNA: TGCGCCAGCAGCCGCATCTCAGGGGGCATGACTAGCACAGATACGCAGTATTTT.

This chain uses TRBV10-2 with TRBJ2-3, with a tentative D call TRBD2 (7 bases). Germline CDR1 WSHSY, CDR2 SAAADI. The ends were cut back, 6 bases at V and 5 bases at J, with 18 bases in the middle. The CDR3 has 15 residues. CDR3 protein: CASRWGGGQEDTQYF. The CDR3 DNA is TGCGCCAGCAGATGGGGGGGCGGCCAGGAAGATACGCAGTATTTT.

The chain is built from TRBV6-4 and TRBJ1-2; no clear D gene. Germline-derived CDR1 and CDR2 are MRHNA and SNTAGT. V lost 1 base and J lost 6, with 21 bases in between. The CDR3 has 17 residues. CDR3 DNA: TGTGCCAGCAGTGACTTTACTAGATGGGCACCGGATCATGGCTACACCTTC. Its translation is CASSDFTRWAPDHGYTF.

V is TRBV15 and J is TRBJ1-2; tentative D call: TRBD1 (6 bases). The CDR3 totals 14 residues. Germline CDR1 is LNHNV and CDR2 is YYDKDF (reference sequence). V was cut by 4 bases and J by 9 bases, with 18 bases left in between. CDR3 bases: TGTGCCACCAGCACAGATCTGGGGGCGAACAGCTACACCTTC. Its protein is CATSTDLGANSYTF. Full variable domain (missing parts from reference TRBV15 and TRBJ1-2): DAMVIQNPRYQVTQFGKPVTLSCSQTLNHNVMYWYQQKSSQAPKLLFHYYDKDFNNEADTPDNFQSRRPNTSFCFLDIRSPGLGDTAMYLCATSTDLGANSYTFGSGTRLTVV.

Turning to this clone: This same CDR3 is encoded by further DNA sequences in the sample. The chain couples TRBV28 to TRBJ2-7; 9 bases align to TRBD1. The germline V gene has CDR1 MDHEN and CDR2 SYDVKM. V trimming: 4 bases; J trimming: 2 bases; junction bases outside the gene matches: 6. The CDR3 totals 15 residues. CDR3 nucleotides: TGTGCCAGCAGTTCCCCGGGACAGGGAACCTACGAGCAGTACTTC. Its protein product is CASSSPGQGTYEQYF.

The chain uses TRBV27 and TRBJ1-2, with D maybe TRBD1 (6 bases). Trimming took 6 bases from V and 4 from J, leaving 15 bases between them. Germline V gene lookup returns CDR1 MNHEY and CDR2 SMNVEV (reference sequence). The CDR3 runs 14 residues. CDR3 sequence reads: CASSWGREGYGYTF. Written as DNA, the CDR3 is TGTGCCAGCAGCTGGGGGCGGGAGGGCTATGGCTACACCTTC.

The rearrangement links TRBV6-6 to TRBJ2-7; TRBD1 is a possible D gene (7 bases). CDR1 and CDR2 from the germline V gene are MNHNY and SVGAGI (reference sequence). V lost 2 bases and J lost 3, with 14 bases in between. The CDR3 is made up of 15 amino acids. CDR3 sequence reads: CASSYVQGGDYEQYF. For the CDR3, the DNA is TGTGCCAGCAGTTACGTCCAGGGGGGCGACTACGAGCAGTACTTC.

The V call is TRBV10-2, the J call TRBJ2-3; 11 nucleotides agree with TRBD2. Germline values: CDR1 WSHSY, CDR2 SAAADI. V lost 3 bases, J lost 9 bases, and 5 bases stayed unmatched. The CDR3 contains 14 residues. CDR3 protein: CASSDSGGARTQYF. The CDR3 DNA reads TGCGCCAGCAGTGATAGCGGGGGGGCGAGAACGCAGTATTTT.

The rearrangement joins TRBV20-1 to TRBJ1-2; 8 positions agree with TRBD1. The CDR3 has 10 amino acids. From germline, CDR1 is DFQATT and CDR2 SNEGSKA (reference sequence). The trim removed 6 bases at V and 14 bases at J, leaving 8 bases unmatched. As DNA, the CDR3 is TGCAGTGCCAGGACAGGGAGATGGACCTTC. Amino acid sequence: CSARTGRWTF.

In its sample, this clone was seen once. J is TRBJ1-2 and V is TRBV6-6; TRBD1 matches at 9 bases. V lost 6 bases to trimming and J lost 7 bases; unmatched junction nucleotides: 9. The CDR3 has 14 amino acids. CDR1 MNHNY and CDR2 SVGAGI come from the germline V gene (reference sequence). CDR3 DNA: TGTGCCAGCAGCCGGGACAGGGTTTTGGGTGGCTACACCTTC. It codes for CASSRDRVLGGYTF.